Detailed here is one T cell receptor beta chain. It lacks a known antigen. Base qualities were left out, and no much larger clone turns up one base away. The data belong to a study of OX40 agonist ivuxolimab in advanced cancers. Background on the whole study: Ivuxolimab was an agonistic, fully human IgG2 monoclonal antibody directed against OX40 (CD134), a costimulatory receptor. Intravenous ivuxolimab was administered to patients every 2 weeks at six dose levels: 0.01, 0.1, 0.3, 1.5, 3 and 10 mg/kg. Of the 50 to 55 patients in dose escalation, 19 had hepatocellular carcinoma, roughly 15 had melanoma, 9 had renal cell carcinoma and 9 had head and neck cancer. A male proportion of roughly 85% and a mean age of 60 years, ranging from 23 to 79, were recorded for the dose-escalation cohort. Patients were allowed to have had prior anti-PD-1, anti-PD-L1 or anti-CTLA-4 therapy, and approximately 40% of the dose-escalation patients had been treated with checkpoint inhibitors. Partial responses occurred in three dose-escalation patients: two with cutaneous melanoma and one with hepatocellular carcinoma. Peripheral TCRbeta sequencing aimed to test whether ivuxolimab altered TCR sequence diversity and caused clonal T-cell expansion. The paper covers the monotherapy dose-escalation part of the phase I ivuxolimab trial, which included N ≈ 57 patients.

Genomic DNA was extracted from sorted cells for sequencing of the TCRbeta CDR3 region. TCRbeta CDR3 regions were sequenced using the immunoSEQ Assay. TCRdb mirrors the immuneACCESS table, restricted to in-frame sequences. Some clones are absent from its copies; in checked studies, under half trace to an unresolved V gene, and the reason for the others is unknown. For this sample there are about 50,000 clones; roughly 87% appear just once. The top ten hold 5% to 7% of the sample. Summary of the overall study and its limitations: The antigen specificity of the peripheral T cells that underwent clonal expansion was not determined. Low levels of normalized T-cell clonal expansion were also seen in some nonresponding patients. At doses of 0.1 to 3.0 mg/kg, clonal expansion of both CD4+ and CD8+ T cells in blood was seen between baseline and week 6. Partial responders in the 0.1-3.0 mg/kg groups had among the lowest normalized peripheral clonal expansion, especially among CD8+ T cells. After ivuxolimab, CD8+ T cells had more expanded clones than CD4+ T cells on average.

The germline V gene yields LGHNT for CDR1 and FRNRAP for CDR2. V is reduced by 0 bases and J by 5 bases, leaving a spacing of 4 bases between them. The CDR3 sequence holds 12 residues, the cysteine and phenylalanine included. The only DNA kept is the CDR3, 36 bases in frame from the first base. The trial excluded patients who had a history of autoimmune disease or who were on systemic immunosuppression. Peripheral blood for TCR sequencing was collected from all dose cohorts at baseline, on cycle 4 day 1, and on cycle 7 day 1. The samples were drawn from a first-in-human, open-label, multicenter phase I dose-escalation trial of ivuxolimab. Adults with locally advanced or metastatic melanoma, renal cell carcinoma, hepatocellular carcinoma or head and neck squamous cell carcinoma were enrolled in the trial. CD4+ and CD8+ T cells were sorted separately from peripheral blood before TCR sequencing.

This sequence was found in an adult with an advanced solid tumor such as melanoma, head and neck, liver or kidney cancer. The sample here was CD4+ or CD8+ T cells sorted from blood, taken in a trial of the OX40 agonist ivuxolimab. The V and J genes are TRBV12-5 and TRBJ2-5, with an unclear D gene assignment. In nucleotide form, the sequence is TGTGCTAGTGGTTTGGTACCTGAGACCCAGTACTTC. The encoded protein is CASGLVPETQYF.